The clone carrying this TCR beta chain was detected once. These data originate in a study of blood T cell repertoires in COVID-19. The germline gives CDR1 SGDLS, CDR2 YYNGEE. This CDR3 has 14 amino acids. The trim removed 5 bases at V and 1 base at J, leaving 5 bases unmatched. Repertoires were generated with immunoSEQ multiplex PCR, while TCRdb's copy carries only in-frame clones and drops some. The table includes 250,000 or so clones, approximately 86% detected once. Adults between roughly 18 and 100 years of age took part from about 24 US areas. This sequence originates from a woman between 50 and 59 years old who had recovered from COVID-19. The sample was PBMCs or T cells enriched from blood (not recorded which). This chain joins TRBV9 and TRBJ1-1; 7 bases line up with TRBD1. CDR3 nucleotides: TGTGCCAGCAGGAGGGGGCAAGGGAACACTGAAGCTTTCTTT. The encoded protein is CASRRGQGNTEAFF.